This record covers a single TCR beta chain. What it recognizes is unknown. Healthy HIV-negative adults with no recent acute infections or vaccinations were recruited as donors. At deep level, the assay was performed. Original analysis: ImmunoSEQ sequences covered only the junction and lacked quality scores; filtering therefore differed. Sequencing used immunoSEQ multiplex PCR; TCRdb keeps in-frame clones, though not all of them. Clonal size and the V and J genes are those of that table, whereas D and trimming came from the DNA. The sample lists hundreds of thousands of clones; almost 97% were seen once. The CDR3 contains 11 residues. CDR1 is SNHLY and CDR2 is FYNNEI in the germline V gene. V was pared by 3 bases and J by 5 bases, with 2 bases between. This sample is part of a study of shared clonotypes between healthy human individuals. Whole-study results and caveats: Clonotype sharing among donors likely depends on sequencing depth.

The material sequenced was naive CD4+ T cells sorted from blood. This sample's subset: CD45RA+ positively selected. The source is a woman in her 30s in good health. The chain employs TRBV2 and TRBJ2-1, with D unresolved. CDR3 protein: CASSDDNEQFF. The CDR3 nucleotides are TGTGCCAGCAGTGATGACAATGAGCAGTTCTTC.